Here is one T cell receptor beta chain with its context. The sample comes from a study of blood T cell repertoires in COVID-19. In the source study's methods: Reference gene primer amplification gave estimated nucleated cell counts. Some clones are missing from TCRdb's copy, which holds only in-frame ones; the method was immunoSEQ multiplex PCR. The V and J calls and clone size were taken over from that table, and D and trimming were inferred from the DNA. The sample shows approximately 290,000 clones, around 90% of them seen only once. Germline values: CDR1 SGHNT, CDR2 YYREEE (reference sequence). V lost 0 bases to trimming and J lost 1 base, with 4 bases between them. The CDR3 contains 14 residues.

This sequence was found in a man younger than 35 with active or convalescent COVID-19. Sequences were obtained from peripheral blood. J is TRBJ2-2 and V is TRBV5-4; D remains ambiguous. CDR3 region: CASSLAGNTGELFF. DNA for the CDR3: TGTGCCAGCAGCTTGGCAGGGAACACCGGGGAGCTGTTTTTT.